This T cell receptor (beta chain) was retrieved from a study of T-cell memory formation after mild COVID-19. Constant-segment primers and 5'RACE yielded cDNA libraries for TCR alpha and TCR beta, each carrying sample barcodes and UMIs. Each CDR3 protein gets one entry after TCRdb re-called the 5' RACE reads with MiXCR. The table shows tens of thousands of distinct CDR3 sequences, with 20% to 30% occurring only once. J lost 4 bases, V lost 2 bases, and 0 bases had no gene match. This CDR3 is 14 amino acids long. Remarks on this clonotype: Its antigen is unknown.

Findings and caveats of the study: Some SARS-CoV-2-responding clones were already detected in memory before infection. A second wave expanding day 15 to 37 was CD4+-biased; contracting clones were balanced. Contracting CD4+ clones lay largely in CM and EM, with CD8+ ones residing in EMRA.

The sequencing sample was made of PBMCs or a T cell subset sorted from them (not recorded which). This clonotype originated in a man between 18 and 29 years old who had mild COVID-19 (a few samples of this study predate the infection). Cell type and time point are not known. The J gene is TRBJ2-1, the V gene TRBV12-3 or TRBV12-4; 9 positions match TRBD2. The CDR3 DNA is TGTGCCAGCAGTTTAACTAGCGGGTACAATGAGCAGTTCTTC. It translates to CASSLTSGYNEQFF.